The 25 T cell receptor beta chains below come from one sample, sequenced in a study of cytotoxic CD8 clonotypes in ibrutinib-treated CLL. Libraries were prepared by immunoSEQ multiplex PCR; TCRdb keeps only in-frame clonotypes and omits some of them. The repertoire holds more than 110,000 clones, approximately 90% seen once, with more than 10% in the top ten. The starting material was PBMCs, obtained after 12 months of ibrutinib treatment. The receptors derive from a human donor with chronic lymphocytic leukemia.

In this sample, this clone turned up a few times. This chain joins TRBV6-5 and TRBJ1-2; no clear D gene. The germline V gene has CDR1 MNHEY and CDR2 SVGAGI. The ends were cut back, 7 bases at V and 4 bases at J, with 13 bases in the middle. The CDR3 has 13 amino acids. The CDR3 spells CASTTPRGYGYTF. DNA for the CDR3: TGTGCCAGCACCACCCCGCGAGGCTATGGCTACACCTTC.

The chain employs TRBV7-9 and TRBJ2-1, with 14 bases identical to TRBD2. Germline V gene lookup returns CDR1 SEHNR and CDR2 FQNEAQ (reference sequence). The CDR3 has 14 amino acids. J gave up 12 bases and V 4 bases, and 5 bases lay outside the gene matches. The CDR3 nucleotides read TGTGCCAGCAGCTCTCGACTAGCGGGAGGGTTGCAGTTCTTC. Protein: CASSSRLAGGLQFF.

V is TRBV27 and J is TRBJ2-2, with TRBD1 matching over 9 bases. This CDR3 comprises 15 residues. J gave up 5 bases and V 6 bases, and 7 bases lay outside the gene matches. From germline, CDR1 is MNHEY and CDR2 SMNVEV (reference sequence). CDR3 protein: CASRPGQGETGELFF. In DNA form, the CDR3 reads TGTGCCAGCAGGCCGGGACAGGGCGAGACCGGGGAGCTGTTTTTT.

The chain employs TRBV10-1 and TRBJ1-1; D is unresolved. Germline lookup yields CDR1 WNHNN and CDR2 SYGVQD (reference sequence). Trimming cost V 3 bases and J 0 bases, with 5 bases left between them. This CDR3 has 13 residues. DNA for the CDR3: TGCGCCAGCAGTGAAGTCCTGAACACTGAAGCTTTCTTT. Encoded protein: CASSEVLNTEAFF.

J is TRBJ2-7 and V is TRBV7-8; weak D call: TRBD2 (5 bases). Germline lookup yields CDR1 SGHVS and CDR2 FQNEAQ. Trimming left V 1 base short and J 3 bases short, with 13 bases between. The CDR3 extends over 15 amino acids. The CDR3 reads CASSLELLAIYEQYF. In DNA form, the CDR3 reads TGTGCCAGCAGCTTAGAACTCCTAGCAATCTACGAGCAGTACTTC.

This chain uses TRBV5-1 with TRBJ1-1; D is perhaps TRBD1 (5 bases). V lost 4 bases and J lost 6, with 13 bases in between. CDR1 and CDR2 (germline): SGHRS, YFSETQ. The CDR3 is 13 amino acids. DNA of the CDR3: TGCGCCAGCAGCATCCAGGGAGGCGCTGAAGCTTTCTTT. Translated, it gives CASSIQGGAEAFF.

This chain uses TRBV7-2 with TRBJ2-7; TRBD2 is a possible D gene (6 bases). The germline V and J ends were trimmed by 4 bases and 1 base, with 17 bases remaining between them. Per germline, CDR1 SGHTA and CDR2 FQGNSA. The CDR3 length is 16 residues. CDR3: CASSYVGGGNSYEQYF. In nucleotides, the CDR3 is TGTGCCAGCAGCTACGTAGGCGGAGGGAATTCCTACGAGCAGTACTTC.

This clone was seen a single time. J is TRBJ2-1 and V is TRBV10-1, with D perhaps TRBD2 (6 bases). V was cut by 0 bases and J by 2 bases, with 17 bases left in between. Germline CDR1 is WNHNN and CDR2 is SYGVQD (reference sequence). There are 18 residues in the CDR3. CDR3 loop: CASSESVLGLLTYNEQFF. The CDR3 DNA reads as TGCGCCAGCAGTGAGTCGGTTTTGGGACTTCTAACCTACAATGAGCAGTTCTTC.

As DNA, the CDR3 is TGTGCCAGCAGCCCGGGACTAGGAGACACAGATACGCAGTATTTT. Translated: CASSPGLGDTDTQYF. The V gene is TRBV7-9, the J gene TRBJ2-3; 8 nucleotides line up with TRBD2. V shed 5 bases and J 2 bases; nucleotides not matched to a gene: 6. The CDR3 is made up of 15 amino acids. The germline CDR1 and CDR2 sequences are SEHNR and FQNEAQ (reference sequence). The full variable domain, with the rest looked up from reference TRBV7-9 and TRBJ2-3, is DTGVSQNPRHKITKRGQNVTFRCDPISEHNRLYWYRQTLGQGPEFLTYFQNEAQLEKSRLLSDRFSAERPKGSFSTLEIQRTEQGDSAMYLCASSPGLGDTDTQYFGPGTRLTVL.

This chain joins TRBV5-6 and TRBJ1-1; D ambiguous. This CDR3 has 14 amino acids. The germline V gene encodes CDR1 SGHDT and CDR2 YYEEEE. Trimming removed 4 bases from V and 1 base from J, with 11 bases in between. The CDR3: CASSPDTANTEAFF. The CDR3 DNA follows: TGTGCCAGCAGCCCCGACACAGCGAACACTGAAGCTTTCTTT. The full variable domain, rest sourced from reference TRBV5-6 and TRBJ1-1, is DAGVTQSPTHLIKTRGQQVTLRCSPKSGHDTVSWYQQALGQGPQFIFQYYEEEERQRGNFPDRFSGHQFPNYSSELNVNALLLGDSALYLCASSPDTANTEAFFGQGTRLTVV.

This chain connects TRBV29-1 to TRBJ1-2, with D perhaps TRBD1 (5 bases). Germline CDR1 reads SQVTM; CDR2 reads ANQGSEA. The length of the CDR3 is 13 residues. Trimming removed 0 bases from V and 4 bases from J, with 9 bases in between. The CDR3 DNA sequence: TGCAGCGTTGAAGATCGGGGGGTCTATGGCTACACCTTC. Translating gives CSVEDRGVYGYTF. The full variable domain, in which reference TRBV29-1 and TRBJ1-2 provide the parts outside the CDR3, is SAVISQKPSRDICQRGTSLTIQCQVDSQVTMMFWYRQQPGQSLTLIATANQGSEATYESGFVIDKFPISRPNLTFSTLTVSNMSPEDSSIYLCSVEDRGVYGYTFGSGTRLTVV.

This rearrangement joins TRBV2 to TRBJ2-7, with TRBD1 matching over 10 bases. This CDR3 is 15 amino acids long. J gave up 2 bases and V 6 bases, and 7 bases lay outside the gene matches. Germline V gives CDR1 SNHLY, CDR2 FYNNEI. In DNA, the CDR3 is TGTGCCAGCAGGACGGACAGGGGGGTAACCTACGAGCAGTACTTC. This translates into CASRTDRGVTYEQYF.

This clone has more than one count but fewer than ten. The gene calls are TRBV9 and TRBJ2-3; D is possibly TRBD2 (6 bases). The CDR3 consists of 15 residues. Germline assignment: CDR1 SGDLS and CDR2 YYNGEE. V lost 2 bases and J lost 5, with 15 bases in between. CDR3 region: CASSVDGSHVDTQYF. CDR3 coding DNA: TGTGCCAGCAGCGTGGACGGGAGTCACGTAGATACGCAGTATTTT.

The chain joins TRBV28 to TRBJ1-5; D is unresolved. Germline V gene lookup returns CDR1 MDHEN and CDR2 SYDVKM. This CDR3 has 12 residues. V dropped 2 bases and J dropped 7 bases, with 6 bases sitting between them. The CDR3 region is CASSLRVQPQHF. The CDR3 DNA reads as TGTGCCAGCAGTTTACGGGTCCAGCCCCAGCATTTT.

The chain recombines TRBV13 with TRBJ1-2; no clear D. The V and J ends lost 5 bases and 8 bases respectively, with 18 bases between them. CDR3 length: 14 residues. The germline V gene has CDR1 PRHDT and CDR2 FYEKMQ (reference sequence). The CDR3 protein is CASSTTEAGEGYTF. In DNA form, the CDR3 reads TGTGCCAGCAGCACCACTGAAGCGGGAGAAGGCTACACCTTC.

The rearrangement uses TRBV6-6 and TRBJ2-7, with D unclear. Germline V gives CDR1 MNHNY, CDR2 SVGAGI (reference sequence). CDR3 length: 14 residues. Deletions cut 0 bases from V and 0 bases from J, with 6 bases between. CDR3 bases: TGTGCCAGCAGTTACTCAAGCAGCTCCTACGAGCAGTACTTC. Amino acid sequence: CASSYSSSSYEQYF.

This rearrangement joins TRBV7-8 to TRBJ2-5, with unresolved D. Germline V gene sequence: CDR1 SGHVS, CDR2 FQNEAQ. This CDR3 has 14 amino acids. V was shortened by 5 bases and J by 1 base, with 11 bases between the two germline ends. CDR3 bases: TGTGCCAGCAGCCCTAGGGAAGGCCAAGAGACCCAGTACTTC. It yields the protein CASSPREGQETQYF.

The chain joins TRBV7-2 to TRBJ2-3; possibly TRBD1 for D (6 bases). The CDR3 extends over 15 amino acids. V was clipped by 5 bases and J by 0 bases, with 12 bases between them. The germline V gene encodes CDR1 SGHTA and CDR2 FQGNSA. CDR3 protein: CASSRTALSTDTQYF. CDR3 DNA: TGTGCCAGCAGCCGGACAGCCCTTAGCACAGATACGCAGTATTTT.

The chain combines TRBV27 with TRBJ1-2; 8 bases map to TRBD1. V lost 4 bases to trimming and J lost 4 bases; unmatched junction nucleotides: 8. This CDR3 is 15 amino acids long. Per the germline V gene, CDR1 is MNHEY and CDR2 is SMNVEV (reference sequence). CDR3 protein: CASSYIGQGGYGYTF. CDR3 coding DNA: TGTGCCAGCAGTTATATCGGACAGGGCGGCTATGGCTACACCTTC.

The genes are TRBV5-1 and TRBJ2-1; D uncertain. This CDR3 is built from 14 residues. V was shortened by 2 bases and J by 6 bases, with 12 bases between the two germline ends. CDR1 SGHRS and CDR2 YFSETQ come from the germline V gene. The CDR3 loop reads CASSLTGSANEQFF. In DNA, the CDR3 is TGCGCCAGCAGCTTAACGGGCAGCGCCAATGAGCAGTTCTTC.

This clone was found once. This chain uses TRBV7-9 with TRBJ2-7; D might be TRBD1 (6 bases). The V gene lost 4 bases and the J gene lost 5 bases, with 21 bases spanning the gap. Germline CDR1 reads SEHNR; CDR2 reads FQNEAQ (reference sequence). This CDR3 comprises 16 residues. The CDR3 spells CASSSDVQGHPDEQYF. For the CDR3, the DNA is TGTGCCAGCAGCTCCGACGTACAGGGACATCCAGACGAGCAGTACTTC.

The chain joins TRBV28 to TRBJ2-5; 9 nucleotides agree with TRBD1. In germline, CDR1 is MDHEN, CDR2 SYDVKM. The CDR3 totals 14 residues. Trimming took 5 bases from V and 3 from J; bases not matched to a gene: 4. CDR3 in DNA: TGTGCCAGCAGTCCCTGGACAGGGGAAGAGACCCAGTACTTC. It yields the protein CASSPWTGEETQYF.

This chain connects TRBV28 to TRBJ2-7, with TRBD1 matching over 10 bases. CDR3 length: 17 residues. With 5 bases clipped from V and 1 base from J, the junction kept 11 bases outside the gene matches. CDR1 is MDHEN and CDR2 is SYDVKM in the germline V gene. CDR3 protein: CASSHPRRDRGSYEQYF. CDR3 DNA: TGTGCCAGCAGTCACCCTAGACGGGACAGGGGTTCCTACGAGCAGTACTTC.

This chain joins TRBV6-5 and TRBJ2-7, with 7 bases aligning to TRBD1. Unmatched junction bases numbered 7, after V lost 0 bases and J lost 2 bases. Germline CDR1 reads MNHEY; CDR2 reads SVGAGI. The CDR3 has 16 residues. DNA for the CDR3: TGTGCCAGCAGTTACTCAAAGGGGGCAGAGGCCTACGAGCAGTACTTC. It translates to CASSYSKGAEAYEQYF.

The rearrangement links TRBV7-9 to TRBJ2-3, with 14 bases matching TRBD2. V was pared by 5 bases and J by 0 bases, with 7 bases of the junction left unmatched. Germline lookup yields CDR1 SEHNR and CDR2 FQNEAQ (reference sequence). The CDR3 is made up of 18 amino acids. As DNA, the CDR3 is TGTGCCAGCAGCCCGCGAGGGACTAGCGGGAGTAGCACAGATACGCAGTATTTT. The encoded protein is CASSPRGTSGSSTDTQYF.